This passage covers 14 T cell receptor beta chains from one sample sequenced in a study of OX40 agonist ivuxolimab in advanced cancers. TCRdb's copy holds only in-frame clones and misses some; the assay was immunoSEQ multiplex PCR. This table holds some 69,000 clones, about three quarters found once. This specimen was CD4+ or CD8+ T cells sorted from blood, taken in a trial of the OX40 agonist ivuxolimab. Every receptor here comes from an adult with an advanced solid tumor such as melanoma, head and neck, liver or kidney cancer.

V gene TRBV7-9 combines with J gene TRBJ2-7; D not certain. V lost 4 bases and J lost 7, with 11 bases in between. The germline V gene encodes CDR1 SEHNR and CDR2 FQNEAQ (reference sequence). CDR3 length equals 12 residues. The CDR3 region is CASSSARAEQYF. In DNA form, the CDR3 reads TGTGCCAGCAGCTCCGCAAGGGCAGAGCAGTACTTC.

J is TRBJ2-5 and V is TRBV2, with 7 bases fitting TRBD2. Trimming removed 4 bases from V and 5 bases from J; junction bases left unmatched: 7. Per germline, CDR1 SNHLY and CDR2 FYNNEI. The CDR3 is 14 residues long. The CDR3 bases are TGTGCCAGCAGTGCCGGGAGGTCGGGGGAGACCCAGTACTTC. Its translation is CASSAGRSGETQYF.

The V call is TRBV18, the J call TRBJ2-3; 9 bases agree with TRBD1. The CDR3 covers 15 residues. CDR1 and CDR2 (germline): KGHSH, LQKENI. V was pared by 6 bases and J by 4 bases, with 8 bases of the junction left unmatched. The CDR3, as DNA: TGTGCCAGCTCCACCGGGACAGGGAGGGCAGATACGCAGTATTTT. This codes for CASSTGTGRADTQYF.

This clone has only a few counts. This chain links TRBV7-9 with TRBJ1-2; possible D gene TRBD1, 5 bases. The CDR3 has 12 residues. In germline, CDR1 is SEHNR, CDR2 FQNEAQ (reference sequence). Trimming took 1 base from V and 7 from J, leaving 7 bases between them. CDR3 bases: TGTGCCAGCAGCTTAGAAGGGGTTGGCTACACCTTC. It specifies CASSLEGVGYTF.

The rearrangement links TRBV5-1 to TRBJ1-2; the match to TRBD1 covers 7 bases. In germline, CDR1 is SGHRS, CDR2 YFSETQ. CDR3 length equals 15 residues. With 3 bases clipped from V and 4 bases from J, the junction kept 9 bases outside the gene matches. Written as DNA, the CDR3 is TGCGCCAGCAGCTCAACGGGACAGACCTTCTATGGCTACACCTTC. Amino acid sequence: CASSSTGQTFYGYTF.

The rearrangement links TRBV7-2 to TRBJ1-1; D is unresolved. The V end was cut by 0 bases, the J end by 0 bases, with 5 bases between. CDR3 length equals 14 residues. Germline V gene lookup returns CDR1 SGHTA and CDR2 FQGNSA. The CDR3 DNA reads TGTGCCAGCAGCTTAGCTCCACTGAACACTGAAGCTTTCTTT. The encoded protein is CASSLAPLNTEAFF.

V gene TRBV7-2 combines with J gene TRBJ2-3; D possibly corresponds to TRBD1 (5 bases). Germline V CDR1 and CDR2: SGHTA, FQGNSA. This CDR3 has 14 residues. V was trimmed by 5 bases and J by 2 bases, leaving 11 bases between them. CDR3 nucleotide sequence: TGTGCCAGCAGCATAGGGGCAGTCACAGATACGCAGTATTTT. Protein sequence: CASSIGAVTDTQYF.

This clone was recorded only once. The J gene is TRBJ2-1, the V gene TRBV29-1; 10 bases fit TRBD2. Germline CDR1 and CDR2: SQVTM and ANQGSEA. There are 14 residues in the CDR3. The V gene end was trimmed by 4 bases and the J gene end by 7 bases; junction bases not matched to a gene: 7. CDR3 nucleotide sequence: TGCAGCGTTGGGTCTAGCGGGAGTCGGAATGAGCAGTTCTTC. It translates to CSVGSSGSRNEQFF.

The table lists this clone with a few counts. This chain connects TRBV14 to TRBJ1-2; 9 bases fit TRBD1. J was trimmed by 8 bases and V by 1 base; bases with no gene match: 14. The CDR3 contains 17 residues. Germline CDR1 SGHDN, CDR2 FVKESK. The CDR3 DNA reads TGTGCCAGCAGCCAAGGGCCTAAGAGACAGGGGGAAGGCGGCTACACCTTC. Translating it yields CASSQGPKRQGEGGYTF.

The chain uses TRBV4-1 and TRBJ2-4; 12 bases align to TRBD2. Per the germline V gene, CDR1 is MGHRA and CDR2 is YSYEKL. The V gene end was trimmed by 1 base and the J gene end by 2 bases; junction bases not matched to a gene: 3. CDR3 length equals 17 residues. CDR3: CASSQAGLAGTKNIQYF. The CDR3 bases are TGCGCCAGCAGCCAAGCCGGACTAGCGGGAACCAAAAACATTCAGTACTTC.

This clone appeared once. The chain carries TRBV7-9 and TRBJ2-2; D unclear. Germline CDR1 reads SEHNR; CDR2 reads FQNEAQ (reference sequence). This CDR3 region has 13 residues. V lost 0 bases to trimming and J lost 4 bases, with 3 bases between them. The CDR3 is CASSLASTGELFF. CDR3 nucleotide sequence: TGTGCCAGCAGCTTAGCCAGCACCGGGGAGCTGTTTTTT.

In nucleotides, the CDR3 is TGCGCCAGCAGAACCACAGGGTTCGATGAGCAGTTCTTC. Translated: CASRTTGFDEQFF. The chain joins TRBV5-1 to TRBJ2-1; D possibly corresponds to TRBD1 (6 bases). CDR3 size: 13 residues. Germline CDR1 reads SGHRS; CDR2 reads YFSETQ. Trimming took 5 bases from V and 8 from J, leaving 14 bases between them.

The chain combines TRBV5-4 with TRBJ1-1, with 8 nucleotides matching TRBD1. V lost 5 bases, J lost 5 bases, and 14 bases stayed unmatched. The CDR3 is 16 amino acids. Germline assignment: CDR1 SGHNT and CDR2 YYREEE (reference sequence). The CDR3 is CASRGMDRALRTEAFF. The CDR3 DNA reads TGTGCCAGCAGAGGAATGGACAGGGCCCTGAGGACTGAAGCTTTCTTT.

The gene calls are TRBV7-8 and TRBJ2-7; D not certain. The length of the CDR3 is 11 residues. Germline lookup yields CDR1 SGHVS and CDR2 FQNEAQ. V lost 5 bases, J lost 7 bases, and 9 bases lay in between. CDR3 in DNA: TGTGCCAGCAGCGATTCTAGGGAGCAGTACTTC. It is translated as CASSDSREQYF.